The 14 T cell receptor beta chains below come from one sample, sequenced in a study of blood T cell repertoires in COVID-19. Here immunoSEQ multiplex PCR was the method, and the copy in TCRdb shows in-frame clones only, minus some. The data hold about 160,000 clones, with roughly 87% observed a single time. The sequencing sample was made of peripheral blood. These receptor sequences come from a woman aged 55-70 years who had recovered from COVID-19.

V gene TRBV28 combines with J gene TRBJ2-5, with 7 bases matching TRBD2. This CDR3 is 17 amino acids long. From germline, CDR1 is MDHEN and CDR2 SYDVKM. Trimming removed 2 bases from V and 5 bases from J; junction bases left unmatched: 14. The CDR3 sequence is CASSLPAGGLGWETQYF. CDR3 nucleotide sequence: TGTGCCAGCAGTTTACCTGCCGGAGGACTAGGGTGGGAGACCCAGTACTTC.

The rearrangement joins TRBV11-2 to TRBJ2-1; a possible D gene is TRBD2 (6 bases). Germline lookup yields CDR1 SGHAT and CDR2 FQNNGV. V lost 5 bases, J lost 4 bases, and 15 bases lay in between. The CDR3 is made up of 15 amino acids. CDR3 residues: CASSGLTGVYNEQFF. The CDR3 region has the DNA TGTGCCAGCAGCGGCTTGACGGGGGTATACAATGAGCAGTTCTTC.

V and J are TRBV21-1 and TRBJ2-3; TRBD2 reflects the table's D call only, with no check against the DNA. TRBV21-1 has pseudogene status. The CDR3 is 16 residues long. The CDR3 region is CASSWGPGGRTDTQYF. DNA for the CDR3: TGTGCCAGCAGCTGGGGCCCGGGGGGCCGAACAGATACGCAGTATTTT.

The chain combines TRBV10-3 with TRBJ1-1; 7 nucleotides match TRBD1. This CDR3 spans 14 amino acids. The V gene end was trimmed by 5 bases and the J gene end by 2 bases; junction bases not matched to a gene: 5. Germline CDR1 and CDR2: ENHRY and SYGVKD. The CDR3, as DNA: TGTGCCATCAGTTGGGACAGTGCTAACACTGAAGCTTTCTTT. It encodes CAISWDSANTEAFF.

The genes are TRBV3-1 (or the pseudogene TRBV3-2) and TRBJ2-5; D ambiguous. Trimming cost V 5 bases and J 2 bases, with 3 bases left between them. The CDR3 has 11 residues. Germline CDR1 is LGHDT and CDR2 is YNNKEL (reference sequence). CDR3 nucleotides: TGTGCCAGCAGCTCACAAGAGACCCAGTACTTC. It translates to CASSSQETQYF.

The chain joins TRBV6-1 to TRBJ1-3; 7 bases map to TRBD1. The V gene end was trimmed by 4 bases and the J gene end by 0 bases; junction bases not matched to a gene: 6. Germline-derived CDR1 and CDR2 are MNHNS and SASEGT. CDR3 size: 16 residues. CDR3 bases: TGTGCCAGCAGTGCCATCCGGGACAGCTCTGGAAACACCATATATTTT. This gives the protein CASSAIRDSSGNTIYF.

The chain joins TRBV4-2 to TRBJ2-7, with a tentative D call TRBD2 (6 bases). The CDR3 length is 15 residues. Germline-derived CDR1 and CDR2 are LGHNA and YNFKEQ. With 0 bases removed from V and 3 bases from J, the gap between germline ends came to 12 bases. CDR3 in DNA: TGTGCCAGCAGCCAAGACCCCGGGGGTAACTACGAGCAGTACTTC. This gives the protein CASSQDPGGNYEQYF.

The chain is built from TRBV9 and TRBJ2-5; TRBD1 matches at 8 bases. The germline V gene encodes CDR1 SGDLS and CDR2 YYNGEE. The V and J ends lost 3 bases and 2 bases, in that order; junction bases with no gene match: 6. The CDR3 spans 15 residues. This chain's CDR3 is CASSAIQGAQETQYF. CDR3 nucleotide sequence: TGTGCCAGCAGCGCAATCCAGGGGGCTCAAGAGACCCAGTACTTC.

This chain joins TRBV5-1 and TRBJ2-1; TRBD2 agrees at 13 bases. The V gene's germline CDR1 is SGHRS and CDR2 YFSETQ. J lost 7 bases, V lost 4 bases, and 20 bases had no gene match. CDR3 length: 20 amino acids. CDR3 coding DNA: TGCGCCAGCAGCGCCTGGGGCCCGCCCGGGACTAGCGGGGTGAGGAATGAGCAGTTCTTC. It encodes CASSAWGPPGTSGVRNEQFF.

This rearrangement joins TRBV6-5 to TRBJ1-1, with D perhaps matching TRBD1 (6 bases). The CDR3 covers 15 residues. Germline loops: CDR1 MNHEY, CDR2 SVGAGI. Trimming left V 2 bases short and J 10 bases short, with 20 bases between. The DNA for the CDR3 is TGTGCCAGCAGTTACGCCTTAACCGGGGGGCGCGGAGCTTTCTTT. This codes for CASSYALTGGRGAFF.

This clone was picked up one time. CDR3 bases: TGTGCCAGCTCACTCCTGACAGGGGATGGTAATTCACCCCTCCACTTT. Translated, it gives CASSLLTGDGNSPLHF. V usage is TRBV18 and J usage is TRBJ1-6, with TRBD1 matching over 8 bases. The germline CDR1 and CDR2 sequences are KGHSH and LQKENI. V shed 4 bases, J shed 6 bases, and the junction held 8 bases outside the gene matches. The CDR3 covers 16 residues.

This chain joins TRBV2 and TRBJ2-3; D is perhaps TRBD2 (5 bases). This CDR3 region has 11 residues. Germline CDR1 reads SNHLY; CDR2 reads FYNNEI. The V and J ends lost 4 bases and 8 bases respectively, with 7 bases between them. The CDR3, as DNA: TGTGCCAGCAGTGTAAGCGGTACGCAGTATTTT. Translated, it gives CASSVSGTQYF. The complete variable domain, with remaining parts taken from reference TRBV2 and TRBJ2-3, reads EPEVTQTPSHQVTQMGQEVILRCVPISNHLYFYWYRQILGQKVEFLVSFYNNEISEKSEIFDDQFSVERPDGSNFTLKIRSTKLEDSAMYFCASSVSGTQYFGPGTRLTVL.

The chain links TRBV29-1 to TRBJ1-4; TRBD1 agrees at 9 bases. The CDR3 runs to 15 residues. CDR1 and CDR2 from the germline V gene are SQVTM and ANQGSEA. Trimming took 7 bases from V and 8 from J; bases not matched to a gene: 14. CDR3 in amino acids: CSAARGGTGNEKLFF. In DNA, the CDR3 is TGCAGCGCCGCTAGAGGTGGGACAGGGAACGAAAAACTGTTTTTT.

This clone appeared a single time. This sequence joins TRBV6-5 and TRBJ1-3, with D perhaps matching TRBD1 (6 bases). The germline V gene has CDR1 MNHEY and CDR2 SVGAGI. V gave up 7 bases and J gave up 0 bases, with 10 bases separating them. The CDR3 has 14 amino acids. The CDR3 sequence: CASIRDTSGNTIYF. CDR3 sequence (DNA): TGTGCCAGCATCCGGGACACCTCTGGAAACACCATATATTTT.